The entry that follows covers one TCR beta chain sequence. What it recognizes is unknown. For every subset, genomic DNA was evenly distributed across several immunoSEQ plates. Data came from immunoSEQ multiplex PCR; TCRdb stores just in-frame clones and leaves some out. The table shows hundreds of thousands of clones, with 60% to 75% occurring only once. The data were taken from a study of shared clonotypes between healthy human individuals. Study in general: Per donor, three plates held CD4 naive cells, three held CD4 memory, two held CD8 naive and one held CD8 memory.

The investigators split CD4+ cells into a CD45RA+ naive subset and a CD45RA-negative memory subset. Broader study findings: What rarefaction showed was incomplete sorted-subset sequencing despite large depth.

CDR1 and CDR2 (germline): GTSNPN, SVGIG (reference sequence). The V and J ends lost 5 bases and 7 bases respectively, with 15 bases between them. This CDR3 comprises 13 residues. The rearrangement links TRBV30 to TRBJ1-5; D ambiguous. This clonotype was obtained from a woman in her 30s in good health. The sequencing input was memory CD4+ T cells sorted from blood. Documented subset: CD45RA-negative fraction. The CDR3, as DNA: TGTGCCTGGGCCTCGGCCGCTAACCAGCCCCAGCATTTT. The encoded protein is CAWASAANQPQHF.